This entry concerns a single T cell receptor beta chain. Its antigen has not been determined. The record has no base qualities; no much larger clone is one base away. In the germline V gene (reference sequence), CDR1 corresponds to SEHNR and CDR2 to FQNEAQ. The CDR3 covers 14 residues, taking in both the cysteine and the phenylalanine. Solely the CDR3 DNA is kept, with 42 bases framed from the first base. V loses 1 base of germline sequence and J loses 5 bases, and the interval between the two ends is 11 bases. The source of the sample is a study of cytomegalovirus exposure and HLA in healthy donors (dated 2017 in TCRdb). Notes on the research overall: According to an earlier analysis of several hundred of the donors, about 190 million T cells yielded over 100 million unique TCR beta sequences and 276 Gb of sequence data. In an earlier analysis of 587 of the donors, high-throughput TCR beta sequencing was used to judge whether each TCR beta V gene segment behaved as functional or pseudogenic. Along with the approximately 700-subject first cohort, a separate validation cohort of over a hundred different subjects was used. Rather than drawing on any new phenotypic data, the later analysis identified candidate immune exposures from TCR beta sequences and the way those sequences occurred across donors. High-throughput TCR immunosequencing, statistical association of individual TCRs with disease status, and machine learning were combined to predict cytomegalovirus infection status. Genome-wide SNP genotypes for about 65% of the 666 donors were used in a later genetic analysis, which treated that subset as a discovery cohort. Donor age, sex, ethnicity and CMV serostatus were compiled together with the repertoire data. The number of donors typed differed by locus, with 629-630 for A, B, C, DRB1 and DQB1, around 520 for DQA1, 600 to 610 for DPA1, and 400 to 490 for DPB1. Class I and class II HLA loci were covered by the typing at four-digit resolution. The study used immunosequencing to profile the T cell repertoires of about 670 subjects and linked those repertoires to cytomegalovirus serostatus. Roughly 5 DR-DQ haplotypes were handled as single units for association and clustering because linkage in the cohort was strong. The study aimed to test whether cataloging public T cell receptors could reveal signatures of past pathogen exposure. An early release that covered more than 550 HLA-typed donors contained 250 to 350 gigabases of sequencing data and about 84 million unique TCR sequences. To study patterns of TCR occurrence, a later analysis re-analyzed previously published TCR beta repertoires from hundreds of donors and added high-resolution HLA genotyping. Among about 410 genotyped donors of the cohort, an average of around 220,000 unique TCR beta nucleotide sequences was sequenced per donor, of which about 20% were non-productive. Of the 300 to 500 genotyped donors, 75% to 85% were placed in the genetic ancestry cluster associated with self-reported Caucasian donors. All discovery cohort repertoires had been generated on a single sequencing platform. The investigation overall reported the following: Roughly uniform sequencing depth across donors was assumed in presence/absence analyses, although this assumption may not hold. Across donors, most TCR sequences were observed very rarely, whereas some public TCRs were present in many individuals. Cytomegalovirus status was reported to be diagnosed by the classifier with high specificity and sensitivity in both the original and validation cohorts. Some IMGT-functional V segments, including TRBV6-2 and TRBV6-3, could not be distinguished by the 87-base-pair reads and were therefore excluded. The cohort was sequenced for TCR beta chains only, and without alpha or paired-chain data the features that could be detected were limited. Because counts were too low, about 15 rarely observed V segments, including chromosome 9 orphons, were left out of the earlier analysis of approximately 500 of the donors. According to the authors, the approach could potentially be generalized to other disease states and immunological phenotypes. According to a later analysis, most CMV-associated TCR beta chains appeared to be HLA-restricted, and the HLA associations seemed to be driven largely by CMV exposure. In a later genetic analysis, a missense DCLRE1C variant was associated with V-gene and J-gene trimming of TCR beta chains, and the association was replicated in an independent cohort. Because HLA typing was unavailable for some donors at each locus, only the typed subset was used in association tests. According to a later analysis, parvovirus B19, influenza, CMV and Epstein-Barr virus appeared linked to several top co-occurrence clusters. A further reported finding was that TCR beta sequences accurately predicted the HLA-A and HLA-B alleles for most subjects in the first cohort. A few of the identified cytomegalovirus-associated TCR beta chains were confirmed in vitro to be specific for cytomegalovirus antigens. According to a later genetic analysis, donors in an Asian-associated ancestry cluster had fewer N-insertions in productive TCRs than the approximately 710-donor mean. Compared with equally common non-associated chains, HLA-associated TCR beta chains in a later analysis were more clonally expanded and had lower generation probabilities. In the study, approximately 160 TCR beta chains were listed as associated with cytomegalovirus. In an earlier analysis of more than 500 of the donors, most TCR beta V segments appeared in productive rearrangements about 87% or about 30% of the time, broadly matching IMGT annotations. A group of highly shared sequence variants was considered likely to be a technical artifact of the sequencing pipeline. A later analysis found that TCR association rates varied across HLA loci, with DRB1 alleles showing the most associated TCRs and HLA-C alleles the fewest. Correlated functional status among segregating V segments might reflect linkage disequilibrium, but an unknown experimental factor could not be ruled out. A later analysis associated 15,000 to 20,000 TCR beta sequences with specific HLA alleles at a false discovery rate of 0.05. The only immune exposure information available for the cohort was CMV serostatus. Assigning TCR associations to individual alleles was difficult when HLA alleles, especially DR and DQ, strongly co-occurred.

In total, roughly 710 healthy bone marrow donors made up the cohort. Cohort members were all nominally healthy when sampled, although unrecorded immune exposures were likely present. The donor was CMV seropositive and belonged to the group of 270 or so seropositive cohort members. Each donor provided a peripheral blood sample, and peripheral blood mononuclear cells were used for TCR beta sequencing. The Qiagen DNeasy Blood Extraction Kit was used to extract genomic DNA from the blood cell samples. The library came from the immunoSEQ multiplex PCR assay. A mixture of 60 forward primers for TCR Vbeta segments and 13 reverse primers for TCR Jbeta segments was used in the multiplex PCR. The CDR3 region of rearranged TCR beta genes was amplified from genomic DNA with a multiplex PCR assay. Amplified TCR beta libraries were sequenced as 87-base-pair reads on the Illumina HiSeq System. The study's processing was this. Across the 670 or so repertoires, a later analysis counted approximately 75 million unique TCR beta chains, roughly 11 million of which were shared by at least two donors. Raw reads were error-corrected and collapsed into unique sequences by a nearest-neighbor algorithm in which closely related sequences were merged to remove PCR and sequencing errors. V, D and J gene segments were assigned by aligning CDR3 sequences to IMGT reference sequences. Each retained sequence needed at least a six-nucleotide match to both a V gene segment and a J gene segment. Rearrangements were called productive when the CDR3 lacked stop codons and stayed in frame with V and J; all others were non-productive. CDR3 was defined by IMGT convention, running from the second conserved V-encoded cysteine to the conserved J-encoded phenylalanine. Sequences without an unambiguous match to a single V gene segment were excluded from the earlier analysis of about 600 of the donors. In an earlier analysis of several hundred of the donors, a V segment was called functional when productive rearrangements were above 56.7%, and segregating when the standard deviation between donors exceeded 5%. A statistical classification framework was built to diagnose cytomegalovirus status from the catalog of TCR beta chain sequences. A later analysis assigned V and J genes by comparing TCR nucleotide sequences with IMGT/GENE-DB human TR gene sequences. In a later analysis, CDR3 sequences and most-parsimonious VDJ recombination scenarios were assigned using the TCRdist pipeline. A later analysis defined each TCR beta chain by its CDR3 amino acid sequence plus V-gene family, and excluded reads lacking a unique V-gene family. A later analysis removed several hundred highly shared, low-generation-probability nucleotide sequences to deal with suspected cross-contamination and a sequencing artifact. For each public chain, a later analysis derived a clonal expansion index from normalized ranks of inferred template counts within each repertoire. In a later analysis, generation probabilities were computed using a VDJ recombination model fitted to out-of-frame rearrangements, and the results were checked against IGoR. In a later analysis, TCR-TCR, TCR-HLA and TCR-CMV co-occurrence was scored with hypergeometric tests, and a repertoire-size bias correction was applied to TCR pairs. False discovery rates were estimated in a later analysis by permuting HLA or CMV assignments 20 times. In a later analysis, co-occurring TCRs were grouped using DBSCAN, with TCRdist sequence similarity added in when clustering inside HLA-allele-positive subsets. Co-occurrence clustering excluded repertoires with fewer than 30,000 or more than 120,000 public chains, plus five with anomalous nucleotide sharing. TCRdb mirrors the immuneACCESS table, restricted to in-frame sequences. Some clones are absent from its copies; in checked studies, under half trace to an unresolved V gene, and the reason for the others is unknown. From that table come the V and J calls and clone size; the DNA was used to work out D and trimming. The sample table holds 100,000 to 150,000 clones, of which more than 15% were seen once. The top ten clonotypes cover 2.9% of the sample.

The chain uses TRBV7-9 and TRBJ1-1, with TRBD1 perhaps the D gene, on 6 matching bases. The sequencing input was PBMCs. The sequence was obtained from a female donor in good health and CMV-seropositive. The CDR3 is CASSLGQGRTEAFF. The DNA reads TGTGCCAGCAGCTTAGGCCAGGGGCGGACTGAAGCTTTCTTT.